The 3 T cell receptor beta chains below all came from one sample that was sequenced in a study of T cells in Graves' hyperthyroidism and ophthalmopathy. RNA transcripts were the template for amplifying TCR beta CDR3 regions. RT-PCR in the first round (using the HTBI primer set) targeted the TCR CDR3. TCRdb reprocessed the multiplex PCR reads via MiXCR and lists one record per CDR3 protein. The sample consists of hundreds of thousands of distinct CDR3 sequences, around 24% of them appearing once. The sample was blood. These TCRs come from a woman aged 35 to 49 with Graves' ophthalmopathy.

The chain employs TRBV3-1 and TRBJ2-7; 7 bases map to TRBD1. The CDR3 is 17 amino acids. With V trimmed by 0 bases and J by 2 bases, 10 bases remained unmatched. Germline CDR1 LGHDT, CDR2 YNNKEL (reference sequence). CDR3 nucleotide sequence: TGTGCCAGCAGCCAAGACTTGGCGTGGGACAGCCCCTACGAGCAGTACTTC. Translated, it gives CASSQDLAWDSPYEQYF.

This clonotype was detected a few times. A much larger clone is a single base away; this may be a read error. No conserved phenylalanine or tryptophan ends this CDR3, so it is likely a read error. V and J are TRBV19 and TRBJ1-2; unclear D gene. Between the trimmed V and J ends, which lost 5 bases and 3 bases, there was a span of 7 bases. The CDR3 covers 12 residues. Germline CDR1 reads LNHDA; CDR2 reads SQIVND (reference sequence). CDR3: CASSRDYYGYTL. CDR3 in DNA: TGTGCCAGTAGTCGGGATTACTATGGCTACACCCTC.

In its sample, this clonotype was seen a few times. Written as DNA, the CDR3 is TGCAGTGCTAGATCCTCCAGGGGGGGGACTAGCGGGAGTTGGTACCAAGAGACCCAGTACTTC. Encoded protein: CSARSSRGGTSGSWYQETQYF. The V and J genes are TRBV20-1 and TRBJ2-5, with 14 bases that match TRBD2. Germline CDR1 is DFQATT and CDR2 is SNEGSKA (reference sequence). This CDR3 is built from 21 residues. V was clipped by 2 bases and J by 0 bases; unmatched bases: 17.